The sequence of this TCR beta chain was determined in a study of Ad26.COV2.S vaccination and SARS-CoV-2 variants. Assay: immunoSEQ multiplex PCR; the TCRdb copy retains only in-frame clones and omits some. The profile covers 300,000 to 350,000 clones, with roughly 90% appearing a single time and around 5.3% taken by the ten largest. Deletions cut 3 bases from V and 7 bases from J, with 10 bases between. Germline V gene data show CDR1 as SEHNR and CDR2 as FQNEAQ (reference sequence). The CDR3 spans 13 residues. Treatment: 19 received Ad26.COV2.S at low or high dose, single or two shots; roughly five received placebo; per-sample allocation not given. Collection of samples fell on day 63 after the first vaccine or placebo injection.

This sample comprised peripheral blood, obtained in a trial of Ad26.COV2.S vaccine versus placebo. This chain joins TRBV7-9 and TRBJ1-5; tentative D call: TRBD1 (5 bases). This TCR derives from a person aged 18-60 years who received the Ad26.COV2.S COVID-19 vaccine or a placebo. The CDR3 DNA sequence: TGTGCCAGCAGCTTCCAGGGCGGCCAGCCCCAGCATTTT. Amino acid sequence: CASSFQGGQPQHF.